Listed here are 21 T cell receptor beta chains from one sample, sequenced in a study of T cell responses to AZD1222 COVID-19 vaccine. TCRdb's copy holds only in-frame clones and misses some; the assay was immunoSEQ multiplex PCR. The table lists over 150,000 clones, 85% to 90% of them singletons, with 5% to 6% in the top ten. The material was peripheral blood, obtained on day 0 of MenACWY control vaccination. The receptors stem from an adult in good health.

The gene calls are TRBV5-1 and TRBJ1-6, with D perhaps TRBD1 (6 bases). Germline V gene sequence: CDR1 SGHRS, CDR2 YFSETQ. V was cut by 4 bases and J by 7 bases, with 15 bases left in between. The CDR3 consists of 15 residues. CDR3 DNA sequence: TGCGCCAGCAGCAGTAACCGGGACAAAAATTCACCCCTCCACTTT. It codes for CASSSNRDKNSPLHF.

The V and J genes are TRBV4-3 and TRBJ1-4; possible D gene TRBD1, 6 bases. V was trimmed by 2 bases and J by 6 bases, leaving 19 bases between them. The CDR3 contains 17 residues. Germline V lookup: CDR1 LGHNA, CDR2 YSLEER. The CDR3 DNA sequence: TGCGCCAGCAGCCAAAAAATAGGGGGACACGGGGATGAAAAACTGTTTTTT. This encodes CASSQKIGGHGDEKLFF.

J is TRBJ1-2 and V is TRBV2; D might be TRBD1 (5 bases). Germline CDR1 SNHLY, CDR2 FYNNEI. The CDR3 extends over 12 amino acids. V was clipped by 2 bases and J by 8 bases, with 9 bases between them. The CDR3, as DNA: TGTGCCAGCAGTGAAATAGGGGTCGGCTACACCTTC. Encoded protein: CASSEIGVGYTF. Complete variable domain (other parts from reference TRBV2 and TRBJ1-2): EPEVTQTPSHQVTQMGQEVILRCVPISNHLYFYWYRQILGQKVEFLVSFYNNEISEKSEIFDDQFSVERPDGSNFTLKIRSTKLEDSAMYFCASSEIGVGYTFGSGTRLTVV.

This chain connects TRBV28 to TRBJ1-5, with D tentatively TRBD1 (5 bases). The CDR3 totals 14 residues. Trimming pared 6 bases from V and 7 bases from J, leaving 16 bases between. Germline loops: CDR1 MDHEN, CDR2 SYDVKM. CDR3 DNA: TGTGCCAGCAGGGGACTGAATGGGGAACAGCCCCAGCATTTT. Its protein is CASRGLNGEQPQHF.

The V call is TRBV24-1, the J call TRBJ2-2; the D gene is possibly TRBD1 (6 bases). The V and J ends lost 1 base and 0 bases respectively, with 17 bases between them. Per germline, CDR1 KGHDR and CDR2 SFDVKD. There are 19 residues in the CDR3. For the CDR3, the DNA is TGTGCCACCAGTGATTTTCGAGGAAGGGGGACAACGAACACCGGGGAGCTGTTTTTT. Translation: CATSDFRGRGTTNTGELFF.

This chain links TRBV6-6 with TRBJ2-7, with D possibly TRBD1 on 5 matching bases. The CDR3 runs 13 residues. In germline, CDR1 is MNHNY, CDR2 SVGAGI (reference sequence). Trimming removed 4 bases at V and 2 bases at J, with 9 bases between. CDR3 coding DNA: TGTGCCAGCAGTTTTGGCAGGGCCTACGAGCAGTACTTC. Its protein is CASSFGRAYEQYF.

The chain combines TRBV29-1 with TRBJ1-2; no clear D gene. V dropped 3 bases and J dropped 2 bases, with 10 bases sitting between them. Germline values: CDR1 SQVTM, CDR2 ANQGSEA. The CDR3 sequence is 13 residues long. As DNA, the CDR3 is TGCAGCGTTGAGAGAACCCGAAACTATGGCTACACCTTC. Protein sequence: CSVERTRNYGYTF.

The V call is TRBV5-3, the J call TRBJ2-1; 9 bases agree with TRBD2. TRBV5-3 is designated an ORF whose function remains uncertain. The CDR3 has 17 amino acids. Trimming took 1 base from V and 0 from J; bases not matched to a gene: 5. The CDR3 DNA reads TGTGCCAGAAGCTTGATCCGACTAGCGGTCTCCTACAATGAGCAGTTCTTC. This sequence encodes CARSLIRLAVSYNEQFF.

J is TRBJ2-3 and V is TRBV19, with D tentatively TRBD1 (6 bases). The CDR3 length is 15 residues. V was cut by 3 bases and J by 1 base, with 11 bases left in between. Germline-derived CDR1 and CDR2 are LNHDA and SQIVND (reference sequence). The DNA for the CDR3 is TGTGCCAGTAGTATGGGACATCGTGGCACAGATACGCAGTATTTT. Translation gives CASSMGHRGTDTQYF.

The chain links TRBV4-3 to TRBJ1-3, with 8 nucleotides matching TRBD1. CDR3 length: 18 residues. Trimming took 4 bases from V and 0 from J; bases not matched to a gene: 11. CDR1 is LGHNA and CDR2 is YSLEER in the germline V gene. CDR3 DNA sequence: TGCGCCAGCAGCCGAGAGGCCACAGGGGGAGGCTCTGGAAACACCATATATTTT. It encodes CASSREATGGGSGNTIYF.

The DNA for the CDR3 is TGTGCCAGCAGCGGAGATGGGGGGGCAACTAATGAAAAACTGTTTTTT. This codes for CASSGDGGATNEKLFF. This rearrangement joins TRBV9 to TRBJ1-4; D may be TRBD1 (5 bases). V was trimmed by 3 bases and J by 0 bases, leaving 12 bases between them. The V gene's germline CDR1 is SGDLS and CDR2 YYNGEE. The CDR3 runs 16 residues. Full variable domain (missing parts from reference TRBV9 and TRBJ1-4): DSGVTQTPKHLITATGQRVTLRCSPRSGDLSVYWYQQSLDQGLQFLIQYYNGEERAKGNILERFSAQQFPDLHSELNLSSLELGDSALYFCASSGDGGATNEKLFFGSGTQLSVL.

The rearrangement joins TRBV6-5 to TRBJ1-2, with 10 bases that match TRBD1. The J segment lost 8 bases and the V segment lost 6 bases, leaving 9 bases of the junction unmatched. This CDR3 is built from 14 residues. Germline CDR1 and CDR2: MNHEY and SVGAGI. The CDR3 is CASRPGQGSYGYTF. The CDR3 nucleotides are TGTGCCAGCAGGCCGGGACAGGGGAGCTACGGCTACACCTTC.

V and J are TRBV10-2 and TRBJ2-7; D unresolved. The germline gives CDR1 WSHSY, CDR2 SAAADI. This CDR3 is built from 13 residues. Between the trimmed V and J ends, which lost 3 bases and 0 bases, there was a span of 6 bases. Here the CDR3 DNA reads TGCGCCAGCAGTGATCTGAGCTCCTACGAGCAGTACGTC. It encodes CASSDLSSYEQYV.

This chain uses TRBV5-4 with TRBJ2-7; 8 nucleotides align to TRBD1. The CDR3 has 15 amino acids. The V gene's germline CDR1 is SGHNT and CDR2 YYREEE (reference sequence). Trimming took 4 bases from V and 5 from J; bases not matched to a gene: 11. The CDR3 coding sequence is TGTGCCAGCAGCGGGTGGACAGGGTTTATCAACGAGCAGTACTTC. It codes for CASSGWTGFINEQYF.

The gene calls are TRBV30 and TRBJ1-2; D not resolved. The CDR3 is 13 amino acids. Trimming shortened V by 0 bases and J by 6 bases, and 11 bases separated the two germline ends. Germline CDR1 is GTSNPN and CDR2 is SVGIG (reference sequence). CDR3: CAWSVEQTNGYTF. CDR3 DNA: TGTGCCTGGAGTGTGGAACAGACCAATGGCTACACCTTC.

V and J are TRBV3-1 (or the pseudogene TRBV3-2) and TRBJ1-6, with D unclear. V shed 3 bases and J shed 0 bases, with 6 bases lying between them. The germline CDR1 and CDR2 sequences are LGHDT and YNNKEL (reference sequence). The CDR3 spans 15 residues. CDR3 sequence reads: CASSHGSSYNSPLHF. Here the CDR3 DNA reads TGTGCCAGCAGCCACGGGAGCTCCTATAATTCACCCCTCCACTTT.

The chain is built from TRBV7-7 and TRBJ1-3; D not resolved. The germline V gene has CDR1 SSHAT and CDR2 FNYEAQ (reference sequence). V lost 5 bases, J lost 4 bases, and 12 bases lay in between. The CDR3 extends over 14 amino acids. CDR3 protein: CASSPTLEGNTIYF. CDR3 in DNA: TGTGCCAGCAGCCCGACATTGGAAGGAAACACCATATATTTT.

This rearrangement joins TRBV6-5 to TRBJ2-3; maybe TRBD2 (5 bases). The CDR3 loop spans 14 amino acids. Per germline, CDR1 MNHEY and CDR2 SVGAGI. Trimming cost V 5 bases and J 4 bases, with 13 bases left between them. The CDR3 DNA sequence: TGTGCCAGCAGTCCCGCCGGGGAAGCAGATACGCAGTATTTT. Encoded protein: CASSPAGEADTQYF.

The chain links TRBV19 to TRBJ2-1; either TRBD1 or TRBD2 may fit D (6 bases each). Between the trimmed V and J ends, which lost 6 bases and 9 bases, there was a span of 12 bases. The CDR3 runs 12 residues. The germline gives CDR1 LNHDA, CDR2 SQIVND (reference sequence). CDR3 bases: TGTGCCAGTAGCGGGAGAGGGGGTGAGCAGTTCTTC. It specifies CASSGRGGEQFF.

The rearrangement joins TRBV27 to TRBJ2-1, with 13 bases fitting TRBD2. The junction had 8 bases not matched to a gene; V was cut back by 4 bases and J by 8 bases. Germline values: CDR1 MNHEY, CDR2 SMNVEV (reference sequence). CDR3 length: 16 residues. The CDR3 spells CASSSPTSGRFYEQFF. The CDR3 DNA is TGTGCCAGCAGTTCACCGACTAGCGGGAGGTTCTATGAGCAGTTCTTC.

The rearrangement links TRBV15 to TRBJ2-7, with TRBD1 matching over 8 bases. The CDR3 spans 17 residues. Germline lookup yields CDR1 LNHNV and CDR2 YYDKDF (reference sequence). Trimming at V came to 2 bases and at J to 6 bases, leaving 15 bases not matched to a gene. In nucleotides, the CDR3 is TGTGCCACCAGCAGACTTGCAACAGGGGGGTTTAATGCCGAGCAGTACTTC. This gives the protein CATSRLATGGFNAEQYF.